Listed here are 16 T cell receptor beta chains from one sample, sequenced in a study of tumor-infiltrating lymphocytes in localized non-small cell lung cancer. TCRdb's table, derived via immunoSEQ multiplex PCR, lists solely in-frame clones and lacks some. The sample consists of 25,000 or so clones, roughly 70% of them appearing once. The source material was lung tumor tissue. Receptor source: a human donor with non-small cell lung cancer.

The V gene is TRBV9, the J gene TRBJ1-1; no clear D gene. Germline V lookup: CDR1 SGDLS, CDR2 YYNGEE. The germline V and J ends were trimmed by 3 bases and 1 base, with 7 bases remaining between them. The CDR3 runs 13 residues. The CDR3 sequence: CASSATPNTEAFF. CDR3 in DNA: TGTGCCAGCAGCGCGACTCCGAACACTGAAGCTTTCTTT.

J is TRBJ2-7 and V is TRBV30; D may be TRBD1 or TRBD2 (5 bases each). Per the germline V gene, CDR1 is GTSNPN and CDR2 is SVGIG (reference sequence). There are 14 residues in the CDR3. The V end lost 2 bases, the J end lost 7 bases, and 18 bases lay between the germline ends. DNA of the CDR3: TGTGCCTGGAGTAAGGGGACCGGTCCTGAGGAGCAGTACTTC. The encoded protein is CAWSKGTGPEEQYF.

This chain joins TRBV5-1 and TRBJ2-3; 12 bases map to TRBD2. The CDR3 runs to 14 residues. Germline assignment: CDR1 SGHRS and CDR2 YFSETQ. Trimming removed 4 bases from V and 6 bases from J; junction bases left unmatched: 3. CDR3 DNA sequence: TGCGCCAGCAGCACCACTAGCGGGGGGGATACGCAGTATTTT. Its protein product is CASSTTSGGDTQYF.

DNA of the CDR3: TGTGCCAGCAGCTTGGAGGGACTTACGAACACTGAAGCTTTCTTT. It translates to CASSLEGLTNTEAFF. The V and J genes are TRBV5-5 and TRBJ1-1; possible D gene TRBD1, 5 bases. Deletions cut 0 bases from V and 1 base from J, with 10 bases between. The CDR3 contains 15 residues. Germline loops: CDR1 SGHKS, CDR2 YYEKEE (reference sequence).

This rearrangement joins TRBV6-1 to TRBJ2-7; 7 bases align to TRBD2. The CDR3 extends over 19 amino acids. Germline CDR1 is MNHNS and CDR2 is SASEGT. Trimming cost V 1 base and J 2 bases; bases outside gene matches: 17. CDR3 loop: CASSEERIAGRFKAYEQYF. Written as DNA, the CDR3 is TGTGCCAGCAGTGAAGAGAGGATAGCGGGTAGGTTTAAGGCCTACGAGCAGTACTTC.

The chain couples TRBV6-1 to TRBJ1-2, with D hard to call. This CDR3 has 16 amino acids. CDR1 MNHNS and CDR2 SASEGT come from the germline V gene. V shed 2 bases and J shed 0 bases, with 13 bases lying between them. The CDR3 DNA is TGTGCCAGCAGTGAAACCAGGAGTCGAGCTAACTATGGCTACACCTTC. Translated, it gives CASSETRSRANYGYTF.

The chain recombines TRBV29-1 with TRBJ2-7, with 11 positions matching TRBD1. The length of the CDR3 is 12 residues. Germline V gene data show CDR1 as SQVTM and CDR2 as ANQGSEA. Germline trimming cut 7 bases from V and 6 bases from J; bases unmatched to any gene: 5. CDR3 nucleotide sequence: TGCAGCGCGGGACAGGGGGAGGGCGAGCAGTACTTC. Amino acids: CSAGQGEGEQYF.

The chain employs TRBV29-1 and TRBJ1-2, with TRBD1 as a possible D gene (5 bases). CDR3 length: 13 residues. From germline, CDR1 is SQVTM and CDR2 ANQGSEA. Trimming removed 7 bases at V and 2 bases at J, with 14 bases between. The CDR3 DNA sequence: TGCAGCGGGACCGGGACGGAGAACTATGGCTACACCTTC. Its protein is CSGTGTENYGYTF.

This clone was seen just once. The chain uses TRBV28 and TRBJ2-7; 9 bases fit TRBD2. V was pared by 5 bases and J by 3 bases, with 20 bases of the junction left unmatched. This CDR3 is built from 19 residues. Germline lookup yields CDR1 MDHEN and CDR2 SYDVKM. The DNA of the CDR3 is TGTGCCAGCAGTCCAATATGGGGGTATGGGGATAGCGGGAGCTACGAGCAGTACTTC. This codes for CASSPIWGYGDSGSYEQYF.

The chain employs TRBV9 and TRBJ2-7; 8 bases agree with TRBD2. This CDR3 is 15 amino acids long. CDR1 is SGDLS and CDR2 is YYNGEE in the germline V gene. V trimming: 2 bases; J trimming: 6 bases; junction bases outside the gene matches: 10. The CDR3 DNA is TGTGCCAGCAGCGTTGCCGGGACTAGTGGGGGCGAGCAGTACTTC. Its translation: CASSVAGTSGGEQYF.

The genes are TRBV10-3 and TRBJ2-1, with D unclear. The CDR3 runs to 16 residues. The ends were cut back, 3 bases at V and 2 bases at J, with 14 bases in the middle. CDR1 and CDR2 (germline): ENHRY, SYGVKD. The CDR3 region has the DNA TGTGCCATCAGTGACCCCGGGCAGCGAGCCTACAATGAGCAGTTCTTC. This codes for CAISDPGQRAYNEQFF.

The chain recombines TRBV28 with TRBJ1-4; TRBD1 matches 9 bases. Germline assignment: CDR1 MDHEN and CDR2 SYDVKM. This CDR3 comprises 15 residues. Trimming at V came to 6 bases and at J to 8 bases, leaving 10 bases not matched to a gene. CDR3 amino acids: CASRGQGGGEEKLFF. CDR3 nucleotides: TGTGCCAGCAGGGGACAGGGTGGGGGTGAGGAAAAACTGTTTTTT.

The chain combines TRBV14 with TRBJ1-2; D gene uncertain. Trimming removed 0 bases from V and 5 bases from J, with 16 bases in between. The CDR3 covers 16 residues. Germline loops: CDR1 SGHDN, CDR2 FVKESK. CDR3 residues: CASSQDFDRAEYGYTF. CDR3 nucleotides: TGTGCCAGCAGCCAAGATTTCGACCGGGCGGAATATGGCTACACCTTC.

The sample holds a few counts of this clone. This chain uses TRBV5-1 with TRBJ2-7; 8 bases are shared with TRBD1. V was pared by 5 bases and J by 5 bases, with 9 bases of the junction left unmatched. Germline V lookup: CDR1 SGHRS, CDR2 YFSETQ. The CDR3 has 14 residues. CDR3 DNA: TGCGCCAGCAGTACCGGACAGGGTCGCCACGAGCAGTACTTC. Translated, it gives CASSTGQGRHEQYF.

This clone qualifies as large (0.1 to 1%). The V gene is TRBV19, the J gene TRBJ2-1; possibly TRBD2 for D (5 bases). Deletions cut 1 base from V and 1 base from J, with 8 bases between. The CDR3 spans 15 residues. From germline, CDR1 is LNHDA and CDR2 SQIVND (reference sequence). CDR3 nucleotides: TGTGCCAGTAGTATAGGCGGGCTATCCTACAATGAGCAGTTCTTC. Translation: CASSIGGLSYNEQFF.

The chain couples TRBV19 to TRBJ2-6, with 7 bases matching TRBD1. V dropped 3 bases and J dropped 3; count of bases not matched to a gene: 5. Germline CDR1 and CDR2: LNHDA and SQIVND (reference sequence). The CDR3 is 16 residues long. Here the CDR3 reads CASSIYRGSGANVLTF. Written as DNA, the CDR3 is TGTGCCAGTAGTATTTACAGGGGCAGTGGGGCCAACGTCCTGACTTTC.